What follows are 19 T cell receptor beta chains derived from one specimen sequenced in a study of response to subunit inactivated influenza vaccine. TCRdb redid the calling of the RT-PCR reads with MiXCR, one entry per CDR3 protein. The sample lists about half a million distinct CDR3 sequences; 11% were seen once. Here the sequenced sample was PBMCs from blood, taken roughly 47 days after vaccination. All receptors derive from a man aged 50 to 59 who received an inactivated influenza vaccine.

This clonotype was detected a few times. The chain has TRBV29-1 and TRBJ2-7; 9 nucleotides align to TRBD2. Germline CDR1 SQVTM, CDR2 ANQGSEA. The CDR3 contains 14 residues. Trimming took 6 bases from V and 2 from J; bases not matched to a gene: 8. In nucleotides, the CDR3 is TGCAGCGTCGAAAGCGGGGGGCAACCCTACGAGCAGTACTTC. Residues: CSVESGGQPYEQYF.

The V gene is TRBV5-1, the J gene TRBJ1-2; weak D call: TRBD1 (5 bases). V lost 4 bases and J 4 bases, leaving 11 bases between the germline ends. There are 13 residues in the CDR3. Germline V gene lookup returns CDR1 SGHRS and CDR2 YFSETQ. In DNA form, the CDR3 reads TGCGCCAGCAGCGGGGCCAGGGTCTATGGCTACACCTTC. It translates to CASSGARVYGYTF.

Only a few counts were recorded for this clonotype. The V call is TRBV6-1, the J call TRBJ2-7, with 11 bases matching TRBD2. This CDR3 spans 15 amino acids. Germline CDR1 and CDR2: MNHNS and SASEGT. With V trimmed by 6 bases and J by 12 bases, 16 bases remained unmatched. The chain's CDR3 is CASRPPGTSGLLLYF. CDR3 coding DNA: TGTGCCAGCAGGCCCCCCGGGACTAGCGGACTATTATTGTACTTC.

This clonotype was picked up many times. The chain has TRBV10-3 and TRBJ2-7; 10 bases align to TRBD2. V gave up 3 bases and J gave up 3 bases; unmatched junction bases: 5. CDR1 and CDR2 (germline): ENHRY, SYGVKD. CDR3 length equals 15 residues. The CDR3 DNA is TGTGCCATCAGTGAAGCTAGCGGGAGTATCTACGAGCAGTACTTC. This sequence encodes CAISEASGSIYEQYF.

The chain recombines TRBV4-3 with TRBJ2-1; D remains unclear. Trimming stripped 5 bases from V and 7 bases from J, with 12 bases between. Germline CDR1 reads LGHNA; CDR2 reads YSLEER. This CDR3 is built from 13 residues. Written as DNA, the CDR3 is TGCGCCAGCAGCTATTCCCCCAGAAATGAGCAGTTCTTC. This translates into CASSYSPRNEQFF.

V usage is TRBV6-1 and J usage is TRBJ1-2, with D possibly TRBD1 on 6 matching bases. The CDR3 has 15 amino acids. Germline CDR1 reads MNHNS; CDR2 reads SASEGT. V lost 1 base and J lost 4, with 13 bases in between. CDR3 in DNA: TGTGCCAGCAGTGAAGGGGGGGGCTTGGCCTATGGCTACACCTTC. Residues: CASSEGGGLAYGYTF.

This clonotype was found a few times. The chain recombines TRBV6-2 or TRBV6-3 with TRBJ2-7; D is perhaps TRBD1 (5 bases). Trimming pared 7 bases from V and 3 bases from J, leaving 13 bases between. The CDR3 length is 13 residues. CDR1 is MNHEY and CDR2 is SVGEGT in the germline V gene. The CDR3 protein is CASTPRVDYEQYF. The CDR3 bases are TGTGCCAGCACCCCCAGGGTGGACTACGAGCAGTACTTC.

This clonotype was picked up many times. The chain couples TRBV12-3 or TRBV12-4 to TRBJ1-5; D call uncertain. The CDR3 contains 14 residues. V was trimmed by 2 bases and J by 1 base, leaving 6 bases between them. The CDR3 DNA reads TGTGCCAGCAGTTTATCGGGGAGCAATCAGCCCCAGCATTTT. It specifies CASSLSGSNQPQHF.

This clonotype was seen many times. This chain uses TRBV12-3 or TRBV12-4 with TRBJ1-1; possibly TRBD1 for D (5 bases). V lost 1 base and J lost 7, with 16 bases in between. CDR3 length: 15 residues. This CDR3 is CASSLGGSGVGEAFF. CDR3 DNA sequence: TGTGCCAGCAGTTTAGGAGGCTCGGGGGTTGGTGAAGCTTTCTTT.

The CDR3 reads CASSRTSAGGPFHEQYF. CDR3 bases: TGTGCCAGCTCACGGACCTCGGCGGGAGGCCCGTTCCACGAGCAGTACTTC. J is TRBJ2-7 and V is TRBV18, with 8 positions matching TRBD2. The CDR3 loop spans 17 amino acids. Trimming cost V 4 bases and J 5 bases; bases outside gene matches: 16. Germline V gene lookup returns CDR1 KGHSH and CDR2 LQKENI. The full variable domain, with the rest looked up from reference TRBV18 and TRBJ2-7, is NAGVMQNPRHLVRRRGQEARLRCSPMKGHSHVYWYRQLPEEGLKFMVYLQKENIIDESGMPKERFSAEFPKEGPSILRIQQVVRGDSAAYFCASSRTSAGGPFHEQYFGPGTRLTVT.

There are a few counts of this clonotype. This chain joins TRBV28 and TRBJ1-6; 9 bases are a match to TRBD1. Germline assignment: CDR1 MDHEN and CDR2 SYDVKM. V dropped 5 bases and J dropped 7; count of bases not matched to a gene: 9. CDR3 size: 16 residues. This CDR3 reads CASSDTGGVRNSPLHF. CDR3 nucleotide sequence: TGTGCCAGCAGTGATACAGGGGGCGTGAGAAATTCACCCCTCCACTTT. The full variable domain, with the rest looked up from reference TRBV28 and TRBJ1-6, is DVKVTQSSRYLVKRTGEKVFLECVQDMDHENMFWYRQDPGLGLRLIYFSYDVKMKEKGDIPEGYSVSREKKERFSLILESASTNQTSMYLCASSDTGGVRNSPLHFGNGTRLTVT.

In this sample, this clonotype turned up many times. The J gene is TRBJ2-1, the V gene TRBV7-6, with 8 nucleotides matching TRBD1. This CDR3 is built from 13 residues. The ends lost 4 bases at V and 5 bases at J; junction bases unmatched: 1. Germline CDR1 reads SGHVS; CDR2 reads FNYEAQ. CDR3 DNA sequence: TGTGCCAGCAGCTGGACAGGGAACAATGAGCAGTTCTTC. Amino acids: CASSWTGNNEQFF.

The chain is built from TRBV7-6 and TRBJ2-2, with D maybe TRBD2 (6 bases). Germline assignment: CDR1 SGHVS and CDR2 FNYEAQ. V gave up 1 base and J gave up 5 bases, with 11 bases separating them. This CDR3 is built from 15 residues. The CDR3 protein is CASSLGWEETGELFF. CDR3 nucleotide sequence: TGTGCCAGCAGCTTAGGATGGGAGGAAACCGGGGAGCTGTTTTTT.

This chain links TRBV20-1 with TRBJ1-1; D may be TRBD1 (6 bases). Trimming shortened V by 6 bases and J by 0 bases, and 11 bases separated the two germline ends. The CDR3 covers 13 residues. Germline assignment: CDR1 DFQATT and CDR2 SNEGSKA (reference sequence). In DNA form, the CDR3 reads TGCAGTGCCAGAAGGGACATGAACACTGAAGCTTTCTTT. This translates into CSARRDMNTEAFF.

This clonotype was seen many times. The rearrangement links TRBV24-1 to TRBJ2-1; a possible D gene is TRBD1 (5 bases). Germline V gene data show CDR1 as KGHDR and CDR2 as SFDVKD. V was trimmed by 7 bases and J by 6 bases, leaving 18 bases between them. The CDR3 covers 15 residues. Here the CDR3 reads CATSHSRDILNEQFF. The CDR3 DNA sequence: TGTGCCACCAGCCATTCCAGGGATATTCTCAATGAGCAGTTCTTC.

Only a few counts were recorded for this clonotype. This chain links TRBV7-2 with TRBJ2-1; a weak D match, TRBD1 (6 bases). The V end lost 4 bases, the J end lost 15 bases, and 19 bases lay between the germline ends. Per the germline V gene, CDR1 is SGHTA and CDR2 is FQGNSA. The CDR3 has 13 residues. The CDR3 sequence is CASSSPDRLSRFF. DNA of the CDR3: TGTGCCAGCAGCTCGCCAGACAGGCTCTCTAGGTTCTTC.

This clonotype was detected only a few times. V and J are TRBV6-1 and TRBJ2-7, with D unresolved. Germline V lookup: CDR1 MNHNS, CDR2 SASEGT. The CDR3 totals 13 residues. Between the trimmed V and J ends, which lost 9 bases and 0 bases, there was a span of 12 bases. DNA of the CDR3: TGTGCCAGTGCTTTTCCGGGCTCCTACGAGCAGTACTTC. Protein sequence: CASAFPGSYEQYF.

This clonotype occurred a few times. This rearrangement joins TRBV4-1 to TRBJ1-2; TRBD1 matches at 9 bases. Looked up from germline, CDR1 is MGHRA and CDR2 is YSYEKL. This CDR3 has 15 residues. J lost 6 bases, V lost 1 base, and 6 bases had no gene match. CDR3 sequence (DNA): TGCGCCAGCAGCCAAGCGGGACAGGGATTTCATGGCTACACCTTC. Amino acid sequence: CASSQAGQGFHGYTF.

In this sample, this clonotype turned up many times. The chain links TRBV12-3 or TRBV12-4 to TRBJ2-7; TRBD1 is a possible D gene (6 bases). V was cut by 5 bases and J by 1 base, with 12 bases left in between. The CDR3 sequence is 14 residues long. This CDR3 is CASSLLQGSYEQYF. In DNA form, the CDR3 reads TGTGCCAGCAGTCTCCTACAGGGTTCCTACGAGCAGTACTTC.